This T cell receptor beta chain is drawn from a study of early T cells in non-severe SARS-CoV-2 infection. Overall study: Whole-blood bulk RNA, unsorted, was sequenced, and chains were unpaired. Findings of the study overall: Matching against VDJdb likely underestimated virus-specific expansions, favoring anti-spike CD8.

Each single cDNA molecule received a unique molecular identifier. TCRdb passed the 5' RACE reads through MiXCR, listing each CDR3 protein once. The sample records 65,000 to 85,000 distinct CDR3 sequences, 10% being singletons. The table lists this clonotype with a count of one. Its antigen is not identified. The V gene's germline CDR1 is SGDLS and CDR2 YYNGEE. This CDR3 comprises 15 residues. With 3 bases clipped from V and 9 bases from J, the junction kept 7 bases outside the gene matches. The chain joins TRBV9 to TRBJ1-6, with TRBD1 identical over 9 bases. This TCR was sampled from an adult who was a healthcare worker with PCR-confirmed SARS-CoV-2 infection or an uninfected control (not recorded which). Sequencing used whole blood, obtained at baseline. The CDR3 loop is CASSAAGTGTSPLHF. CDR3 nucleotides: TGTGCCAGCAGCGCAGCCGGGACAGGGACTTCACCCCTCCACTTT.